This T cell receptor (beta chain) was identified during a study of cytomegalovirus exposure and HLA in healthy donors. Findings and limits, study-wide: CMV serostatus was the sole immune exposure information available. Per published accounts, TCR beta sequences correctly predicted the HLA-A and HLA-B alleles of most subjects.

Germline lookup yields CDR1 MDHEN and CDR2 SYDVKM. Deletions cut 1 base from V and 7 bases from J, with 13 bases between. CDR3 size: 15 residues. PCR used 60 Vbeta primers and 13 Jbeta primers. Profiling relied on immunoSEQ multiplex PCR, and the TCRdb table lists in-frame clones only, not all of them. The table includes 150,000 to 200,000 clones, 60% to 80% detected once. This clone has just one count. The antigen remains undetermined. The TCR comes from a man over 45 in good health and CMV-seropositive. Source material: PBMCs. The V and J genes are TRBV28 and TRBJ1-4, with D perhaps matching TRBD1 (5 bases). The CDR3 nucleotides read TGTGCCAGCAGTTTATACGGGGGTGCGGGTGAAAAACTGTTTTTT. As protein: CASSLYGGAGEKLFF.